This T cell receptor (beta chain) is from a study of T cells after yellow fever vaccination. Germline V gene lookup returns CDR1 SEHNR and CDR2 FQNEAQ (reference sequence). With 3 bases removed from V and 0 bases from J, the gap between germline ends came to 13 bases. The CDR3 has 16 residues. This clonotype was seen ten or more times. TCRdb fed the 5' RACE reads into MiXCR, producing one record per CDR3 protein. This table holds 300,000 to 400,000 distinct CDR3 sequences, under 15% found once. The sample consisted of CD4+ T cells sorted from PBMCs, taken 15 days after the yellow fever booster vaccination. V is TRBV7-9 and J is TRBJ2-3, with unresolved D. The clonotype was recovered from a man in his late teens or twenties who received the YFV17D yellow fever vaccine. The CDR3 loop is CASSFYLTSSTDTQYF. In DNA, the CDR3 is TGTGCCAGCAGCTTTTATCTTACATCCAGCACAGATACGCAGTATTTT.